A selection of T cell receptor beta chains follows, all from one sample in a study of blood T cell repertoires in COVID-19. Measured with immunoSEQ multiplex PCR; TCRdb has only the in-frame clones, and not every one. The sample consists of 400,000 to 450,000 clones, roughly 88% of them appearing once. Specimen: PBMCs or T cells enriched from blood (not recorded which). The receptors derive from a man between 18 and 35 years old who had recovered from COVID-19. Both conserved end residues are part of each CDR3. Fields, in order: clone size, D gene, V gene, J gene, CDR3 DNA, CDR3 protein. D genes are given only for firm matches. Clone size is stated in some rows and not others, as once, few, many or a class when expanded.

once,.,TRBV3-1/TRBV3-2,TRBJ2-5,TGTGCCAGCAGCCAATCCTCGGGATCCCGGACCCAGTACTTC,CASSQSSGSRTQYF
.,.,TRBV10-3,TRBJ1-1,TGTGCCATCAGTGGGACATCTAACACTGAAGCTTTCTTT,CAISGTSNTEAFF
.,.,TRBV11-2,TRBJ2-7,TGTGCCAGCAGCTTAGAGTTCGGACAGACCTACGAGCAGTACTTC,CASSLEFGQTYEQYF
.,.,TRBV27,TRBJ2-2,TGTGCCAGCAGTTTCGTAGCCCCCGGGGAGCTGTTTTTT,CASSFVAPGELFF
.,.,TRBV19,TRBJ1-2,TGTGCCAGTAGTATAGGACAGAAGCATACTAACTATGGCTACACCTTC,CASSIGQKHTNYGYTF
.,.,TRBV7-2,TRBJ2-5,TGTGCCAGCAGCTCGGTGGGGGGACTCCAAGAGACCCAGTACTTC,CASSSVGGLQETQYF
.,.,TRBV9,TRBJ1-2,TGTGCCAGCAGCGGCAGGGATGGCTACACCTTC,CASSGRDGYTF
few,TRBD1,TRBV19,TRBJ1-5,TGTGCCAGTAGCCCGGGACAGGGCAATCAGCCCCAGCATTTT,CASSPGQGNQPQHF
.,.,TRBV15,TRBJ1-1,TGTGCCACCAGCAACCGGGAGAGTCGAGGTACTGAAGCTTTCTTT,CATSNRESRGTEAFF
.,.,TRBV24-1,TRBJ1-1,TGTGCCACCGTGGGTCCGGGGAACACTGAAGCTTTCTTT,CATVGPGNTEAFF
.,.,TRBV27,TRBJ1-1,TGTGCCAGCAGTACATCGGGCACTGAAGCTTTCTTT,CASSTSGTEAFF
once,.,TRBV28,TRBJ1-5,TGTGCCAGCACGTCTCATCAGCCCCAGCATTTT,CASTSHQPQHF
.,.,TRBV6-4,TRBJ1-6,TGTGCCAGCAGTGAAAACAGTTTTAATTCACCCCTCCACTTT,CASSENSFNSPLHF
.,.,TRBV27,TRBJ1-1,TGTGCCAGCAGTCTAGAAAGGGGAGGGAACACTGAAGCTTTCTTT,CASSLERGGNTEAFF
once,.,TRBV29-1,TRBJ1-4,TGCAGCGTTCGGGGAAGTGAAAAACTGTTTTTT,CSVRGSEKLFF
.,.,TRBV4-2,TRBJ2-7,TGTGCCAGCAGCCAAGATCGTCTGGACTTAACAACCTACGAGCAGTACTTC,CASSQDRLDLTTYEQYF
.,TRBD2,TRBV7-2,TRBJ2-2,TGTGCCAGCAGCCCTTCCGGGACTAGCGGGGCACTAGAGCTGTTTTTT,CASSPSGTSGALELFF
.,.,TRBV12-3/TRBV12-4,TRBJ1-1,TGTGCCAGCAGACTTATACGGAACACTGAAGCTTTCTTT,CASRLIRNTEAFF
.,TRBD1,TRBV29-1,TRBJ2-7,TGCAGCGTCACCGGGACAGGGACCTACGAGCAGTACTTC,CSVTGTGTYEQYF
.,TRBD2,TRBV29-1,TRBJ2-3,TGCAGCGTTGAAGAACCTAGCGGGGACCTAGATACGCAGTATTTT,CSVEEPSGDLDTQYF
.,.,TRBV12-3/TRBV12-4,TRBJ1-5,TGTGCCAGCAGTGCCGGGACAAGTCAGCCCCAGCATTTT,CASSAGTSQPQHF
.,.,TRBV18,TRBJ1-6,TGTGCCAGCTCACCCTACCGGGACATGTATAATTCACCCCTCCACTTT,CASSPYRDMYNSPLHF
.,.,TRBV5-1,TRBJ2-3,TGCGCCAGCAGCTTCGATGGACAGCTAGATACGCAGTATTTT,CASSFDGQLDTQYF
.,.,TRBV18,TRBJ1-1,TGTGCCAGCAGCCCGAACACTGAAGCTTTCTTT,CASSPNTEAFF
few,.,TRBV4-1,TRBJ1-1,TGCGCCAGCAGACGCGGGGGGAACACTGAAGCTTTCTTT,CASRRGGNTEAFF
.,TRBD2,TRBV3-1/TRBV3-2,TRBJ2-7,TGTGCCAGCAGCCAAGTGCTCTCCGGGAGGAGGCCCTACGAGCAGTACTTC,CASSQVLSGRRPYEQYF
once,.,TRBV10-3,TRBJ1-1,TGTGCCATCAGTCGACAGGAAAACACTGAAGCTTTCTTT,CAISRQENTEAFF
.,.,TRBV5-5,TRBJ2-7,TGTGCCAGCAGCTTGGGGTCAGGGACCTACGAGCAGTACTTC,CASSLGSGTYEQYF
.,.,TRBV3-1/TRBV3-2,TRBJ1-6,TGTGCCAGCAGCCAAGAGGTGGCGGATGGGAATTCACCCCTCCACTTT,CASSQEVADGNSPLHF
.,.,TRBV30,TRBJ2-7,TGTGCCTGGAGACAGGGTGAAGGCGAGCAGTACTTC,CAWRQGEGEQYF
.,.,TRBV19,TRBJ2-1,TGTGCCAGTACACCGGACAGCTCCTACAATGAGCAGTTCTTC,CASTPDSSYNEQFF
.,.,TRBV28,TRBJ1-5,TGTGCCAGCAGTTTGAGGGACAAACCCCGCAATCAGCCCCAGCATTTT,CASSLRDKPRNQPQHF
.,TRBD1,TRBV19,TRBJ1-1,TGTGCCAGTAGTCCCATTGGGACAGGCGATGCTGAAGCTTTCTTT,CASSPIGTGDAEAFF
.,TRBD1,TRBV18,TRBJ2-1,TGTGCCAGCTCAGGACAGGGGGCGAATGAGCAGTTCTTC,CASSGQGANEQFF
.,.,TRBV19,TRBJ2-2,TGTGCCAGTAGTATCCTAGTTTACACCGGGGAGCTGTTTTTT,CASSILVYTGELFF
.,.,TRBV6-6,TRBJ2-6,TGTGCCAGCAGCGGACTGGGTTCTGGGGCCAACGTCCTGACTTTC,CASSGLGSGANVLTF
.,.,TRBV10-1,TRBJ2-2,TGCGCCAGCAAAACAGACACCGGGGAGCTGTTTTTT,CASKTDTGELFF
.,TRBD1,TRBV19,TRBJ1-2,TGTGCCAGTAACCCCGGGACAGCCTATGGCTACACCTTC,CASNPGTAYGYTF
.,.,TRBV15,TRBJ1-2,TGTGCCACCAGCAGAGACGCAGGGGTGAATACCTATGGCTACACCTTC,CATSRDAGVNTYGYTF
.,.,TRBV12-3/TRBV12-4,TRBJ1-2,TGTGCCAGCAGTTTAGCCTTGAGTGGCTACACCTTC,CASSLALSGYTF
few,.,TRBV2,TRBJ1-3,TGTGCCAGCAGTGAACTTCCTGGAAACACCATATATTTT,CASSELPGNTIYF
.,.,TRBV19,TRBJ1-1,TGTGCCAGTAGTATAGATCTCCGCGGGGGTGAAGCTTTCTTT,CASSIDLRGGEAFF
.,TRBD1,TRBV19,TRBJ1-6,TGTGCCAGTAGCCGGACAGGGGGGCCACCCCTCCACTTT,CASSRTGGPPLHF
.,.,TRBV28,TRBJ1-6,TGTGCCAGCAGTTTTGGGGCGAAGAATTCACCCCTCCACTTT,CASSFGAKNSPLHF
few,.,TRBV7-9,TRBJ1-1,TGTGCCAGCAGCTTCCGAAAGCAGGGTTTTGCTGAAGCTTTCTTT,CASSFRKQGFAEAFF
.,.,TRBV28,TRBJ2-7,TGTGCCAGCAGTTCCCCGGTGCTGAGGACAGACTACGAGCAGTACTTC,CASSSPVLRTDYEQYF
.,.,TRBV3-1/TRBV3-2,TRBJ1-1,TGTGCCAGCAGCCATTCCGTAGGTCAGGGCAACACTGAAGCTTTCTTT,CASSHSVGQGNTEAFF
.,.,TRBV15,TRBJ2-5,TGTGCCACCAGCATAGACGCGACAGGCCTAGGAGAGACCCAGTACTTC,CATSIDATGLGETQYF
.,.,TRBV5-5,TRBJ2-7,TGTGCCAGCAGCTTGGGTCAGGGGCCCTACGAGCAGTACTTC,CASSLGQGPYEQYF
.,TRBD2,TRBV4-2,TRBJ2-2,TGTGCCAGCAGCCAAGATGCTCGGACTAGCGGGAGAGCGAACACCGGGGAGCTGTTTTTT,CASSQDARTSGRANTGELFF
.,.,TRBV6-7,TRBJ1-2,TGTGCCAGCAGTCCACGCCGGGGTGGCTACACCTTC,CASSPRRGGYTF
.,TRBD1,TRBV5-6,TRBJ1-3,TGTGCCAGCAGCTTGCTGGGACAGGGAACTGGAAACACCATATATTTT,CASSLLGQGTGNTIYF
.,TRBD1,TRBV5-6,TRBJ1-5,TGTGCCAGCAGCAATCAGGGGGGTAGCAATCAGCCCCAGCATTTT,CASSNQGGSNQPQHF
.,TRBD1,TRBV18,TRBJ2-7,TGTGCCAGCTCACCTGGACAGGGATTGGGCGAGCAGTACTTC,CASSPGQGLGEQYF
once,.,TRBV2,TRBJ2-7,TGTGCCAGCAGGGGGCTGGCATACGAGCAGTACTTC,CASRGLAYEQYF
.,TRBD1,TRBV15,TRBJ1-1,TGTGCCACCAGCAGAGATAAGACAGGGCTGAACACTGAAGCTTTCTTT,CATSRDKTGLNTEAFF